This T cell receptor beta chain was documented in a study of cytomegalovirus exposure and HLA in healthy donors. The overall study: A prior study identified approximately 120 million unique TCR beta sequences from about 179 million T cells.

The PCR contained 60 Vbeta and 13 Jbeta primers. Sequencing used immunoSEQ multiplex PCR; TCRdb keeps in-frame clones, though not all of them. The sample lists around 190,000 clones, 70% to 80% occurring once. V was pared by 6 bases and J by 1 base, with 12 bases between. The V gene's germline CDR1 is KGHSH and CDR2 LQKENI. The CDR3 runs 14 residues. This clone was seen once. J is TRBJ1-1 and V is TRBV18; D not resolved. This TCR came from a man aged 55 to 70 in good health and CMV-seronegative. The sample taken for sequencing was PBMCs. As DNA, the CDR3 is TGTGCCAGCTCGCGGGCACGGGAGAACACTGAAGCTTTCTTT. This translates into CASSRARENTEAFF.